This TCR beta chain is from a study of Graves' ophthalmopathy and Graves' hyperthyroidism. General observations from the study: Built on 13 signatures, a model told ophthalmopathy apart from stable hyperthyroidism with about 91% sensitivity and 75% to 82% specificity. Most thyroid-expanded clonotypes exceeding 0.001 frequency were also found in blood.

Germline CDR1 ENHRY, CDR2 SYGVKD. The ends lost 6 bases at V and 13 bases at J; junction bases unmatched: 5. This CDR3 comprises 11 residues. Presentation of ophthalmopathy in the donors involved moderate-to-severe activity, CAS ≥3, NOSPECS ≥4 and a duration under 3 months. Comment on this clonotype: The antigen is unknown.

The authors amplified TCR beta CDR3 regions, and they did so from RNA transcripts for repertoire sequencing. The first-round RT-PCR employed HTBI primers together with the Qiagen OneStep RT-PCR kit. A multiplex PCR was then performed as the second round. TCRdb reprocessed the multiplex PCR reads via MiXCR and lists one record per CDR3 protein. Among about 740,000 distinct CDR3 sequences listed, around 40% were seen once. The clonotype originates from an adult man with Graves' ophthalmopathy. This chain connects TRBV10-3 to TRBJ2-7; 11 bases match TRBD1. Sequences were obtained from peripheral blood. The CDR3 spells CAIRGTGGFYF. Written as DNA, the CDR3 is TGTGCCATCAGAGGGACAGGGGGTTTCTACTTC.